This is a list of T cell receptor beta chains from one sample in a study of shared clonotypes between healthy human individuals. The data were produced by immunoSEQ multiplex PCR, yet TCRdb's version contains in-frame clones alone and is incomplete. The data contain about 510,000 clones, almost 97% of them singletons. Sequences were obtained from naive CD4+ T cells sorted from blood. These receptor sequences come from a woman younger than 45 in good health. CDR3s include the opening cysteine and the closing phenylalanine or tryptophan. The D gene is left open where the match is weak. Clone size is not always given. Where it is, it says once, few, many or a class for expanded clones.

V gene: TRBV19; clone size: NA; J gene: TRBJ1-1; D gene: NA; CDR3 protein: CASSISSRGTEAFF; CDR3 DNA: TGTGCCAGTAGTATAAGCAGTCGGGGGACTGAAGCTTTCTTT
V gene: TRBV23-1; clone size: NA; J gene: TRBJ1-5; D gene: TRBD1; CDR3 protein: CASRQVQGGASRSNQPQHF; CDR3 DNA: TGCGCCAGCAGGCAAGTCCAAGGGGGCGCATCCCGTAGTAATCAGCCCCAGCATTTT
V gene: TRBV28; clone size: NA; J gene: TRBJ2-7; D gene: NA; CDR3 protein: CASRPRLYEQYF; CDR3 DNA: TGTGCCAGCAGACCACGACTCTACGAGCAGTACTTC
V gene: TRBV19; clone size: NA; J gene: TRBJ1-5; D gene: NA; CDR3 protein: CASSTPQHSGGNSNQPQHF; CDR3 DNA: TGTGCCAGTAGTACCCCCCAACACAGCGGGGGAAATAGCAATCAGCCCCAGCATTTT
V gene: TRBV18; clone size: NA; J gene: TRBJ1-3; D gene: NA; CDR3 protein: CASSPDRNTIYF; CDR3 DNA: TGTGCCAGCTCACCAGACCGAAACACCATATATTTT
V gene: TRBV9; clone size: NA; J gene: TRBJ1-3; D gene: NA; CDR3 protein: CASSVGGTGNTIYF; CDR3 DNA: TGTGCCAGCAGCGTAGGTGGGACTGGAAACACCATATATTTT
V gene: TRBV4-1; clone size: once; J gene: TRBJ1-2; D gene: NA; CDR3 protein: CASSQEREMSYGYTF; CDR3 DNA: TGCGCCAGCAGCCAAGAACGGGAGATGAGCTATGGCTACACCTTC
V gene: TRBV5-4; clone size: NA; J gene: TRBJ2-5; D gene: NA; CDR3 protein: CASSLGRFDETQYF; CDR3 DNA: TGTGCCAGCAGCTTGGGAAGGTTTGACGAGACCCAGTACTTC
V gene: TRBV28; clone size: once; J gene: TRBJ2-5; D gene: TRBD2; CDR3 protein: CASSPRGTSGQETQYF; CDR3 DNA: TGTGCCAGCAGTCCTCGCGGGACTAGCGGTCAAGAGACCCAGTACTTC
V gene: TRBV28; clone size: NA; J gene: TRBJ1-5; D gene: NA; CDR3 protein: CASSTGGLSNQPQHF; CDR3 DNA: TGTGCCAGCAGTACTGGCGGCCTTAGCAATCAGCCCCAGCATTTT
V gene: TRBV23-1; clone size: NA; J gene: TRBJ2-1; D gene: NA; CDR3 protein: CASSQSEQGRDYNEQFF; CDR3 DNA: TGCGCCAGCAGTCAATCGGAGCAGGGGCGGGACTACAATGAGCAGTTCTTC
V gene: TRBV5-1; clone size: NA; J gene: TRBJ1-2; D gene: NA; CDR3 protein: CASSQGLEGYTF; CDR3 DNA: TGCGCCAGCAGCCAAGGACTAGAGGGCTACACCTTC
V gene: TRBV10-3; clone size: NA; J gene: TRBJ2-7; D gene: NA; CDR3 protein: CAISESGDQTYEQYF; CDR3 DNA: TGTGCCATCAGTGAGTCGGGGGACCAAACCTACGAGCAGTACTTC
V gene: TRBV28; clone size: NA; J gene: TRBJ2-1; D gene: TRBD2; CDR3 protein: CASSSASGIFDEQFF; CDR3 DNA: TGTGCCAGCAGTTCGGCTAGCGGGATTTTTGATGAGCAGTTCTTC
V gene: TRBV7-8; clone size: NA; J gene: TRBJ1-5; D gene: NA; CDR3 protein: CASSPGRLNSNQPQHF; CDR3 DNA: TGTGCCAGCAGCCCCGGACGGCTTAATAGCAATCAGCCCCAGCATTTT
V gene: TRBV9; clone size: NA; J gene: TRBJ2-3; D gene: NA; CDR3 protein: CASSVAPDPQDTQYF; CDR3 DNA: TGTGCCAGCAGCGTAGCGCCGGATCCTCAGGATACGCAGTATTTT
V gene: TRBV7-3; clone size: NA; J gene: TRBJ2-2; D gene: NA; CDR3 protein: CASSLGSRRGLFF; CDR3 DNA: TGTGCCAGCAGCTTAGGATCCAGAAGGGGGCTGTTTTTT
V gene: TRBV5-8; clone size: once; J gene: TRBJ2-7; D gene: NA; CDR3 protein: CASSLHPGTALNEQYF; CDR3 DNA: TGTGCCAGCAGCCTCCACCCCGGGACTGCACTCAACGAGCAGTACTTC
V gene: TRBV11-2; clone size: once; J gene: TRBJ2-1; D gene: TRBD2; CDR3 protein: CASSFGLAEYNEQFF; CDR3 DNA: TGTGCCAGCAGCTTCGGACTAGCGGAATACAATGAGCAGTTCTTC
V gene: TRBV28; clone size: NA; J gene: TRBJ1-1; D gene: NA; CDR3 protein: CASSLDQVRTEAFF; CDR3 DNA: TGTGCCAGCAGTTTAGATCAGGTGCGCACTGAAGCTTTCTTT
V gene: TRBV27; clone size: NA; J gene: TRBJ1-1; D gene: NA; CDR3 protein: CASSWGFDTEAFF; CDR3 DNA: TGTGCCAGCAGTTGGGGTTTTGACACTGAAGCTTTCTTT
V gene: TRBV2; clone size: NA; J gene: TRBJ1-2; D gene: NA; CDR3 protein: CASSVMARASYGYTF; CDR3 DNA: TGTGCCAGCAGTGTTATGGCGAGAGCGTCCTATGGCTACACCTTC
V gene: TRBV2; clone size: NA; J gene: TRBJ2-2; D gene: TRBD2; CDR3 protein: CASSEREETGELFF; CDR3 DNA: TGTGCCAGCAGTGAGCGGGAGGAAACCGGGGAGCTGTTTTTT
V gene: TRBV10-3; clone size: NA; J gene: TRBJ2-3; D gene: NA; CDR3 protein: CAISESASLHTDTQYF; CDR3 DNA: TGTGCCATCAGTGAGTCGGCAAGCCTGCACACAGATACGCAGTATTTT
V gene: TRBV14; clone size: NA; J gene: TRBJ1-2; D gene: NA; CDR3 protein: CASSQVEGDYGYTF; CDR3 DNA: TGTGCCAGCAGCCAAGTTGAGGGAGACTATGGCTACACCTTC
V gene: TRBV19; clone size: NA; J gene: TRBJ1-5; D gene: TRBD1; CDR3 protein: CASSTHRGTGIDQPQHF; CDR3 DNA: TGTGCCAGTAGTACACACAGAGGGACAGGGATCGATCAGCCCCAGCATTTT
V gene: TRBV6-1; clone size: NA; J gene: TRBJ2-7; D gene: TRBD1; CDR3 protein: CASRGQGEQYF; CDR3 DNA: TGTGCCAGCAGGGGACAGGGCGAGCAGTACTTC
V gene: TRBV18; clone size: NA; J gene: TRBJ2-3; D gene: TRBD1; CDR3 protein: CASSPTGGTDTQYF; CDR3 DNA: TGTGCCAGCTCACCAACAGGGGGCACAGATACGCAGTATTTT
V gene: TRBV6-5; clone size: NA; J gene: TRBJ2-3; D gene: NA; CDR3 protein: CASSPSAVRTDTQYF; CDR3 DNA: TGTGCCAGCAGCCCCTCGGCGGTCCGCACAGATACGCAGTATTTT
V gene: TRBV5-8; clone size: NA; J gene: TRBJ1-6; D gene: TRBD1; CDR3 protein: CASTGTEYSPLHF; CDR3 DNA: TGTGCCAGCACCGGGACAGAATATTCACCCCTCCACTTT
V gene: TRBV10-3; clone size: NA; J gene: TRBJ2-6; D gene: NA; CDR3 protein: CAISESLGLDLGSSGANVLTF; CDR3 DNA: TGTGCCATCAGTGAGTCCCTTGGTCTAGATCTAGGCTCCTCTGGGGCCAACGTCCTGACTTTC
V gene: TRBV5-1; clone size: NA; J gene: TRBJ1-5; D gene: TRBD1; CDR3 protein: CASSPRDSVNQPQHF; CDR3 DNA: TGCGCCAGCAGCCCGAGGGACAGCGTTAATCAGCCCCAGCATTTT
V gene: TRBV11-1; clone size: NA; J gene: TRBJ2-7; D gene: TRBD1; CDR3 protein: CASSTRKTGDAEQYF; CDR3 DNA: TGTGCCAGCAGCACGCGGAAGACAGGGGATGCCGAGCAGTACTTC
V gene: TRBV19; clone size: NA; J gene: TRBJ2-1; D gene: NA; CDR3 protein: CASSSGPAREQFF; CDR3 DNA: TGTGCCAGTAGTTCGGGGCCCGCAAGGGAGCAGTTCTTC
V gene: TRBV19; clone size: NA; J gene: TRBJ2-6; D gene: NA; CDR3 protein: CASSKSTGWGATGANVLTF; CDR3 DNA: TGTGCCAGTAGTAAATCGACAGGGTGGGGGGCCACTGGGGCCAACGTCCTGACTTTC
V gene: TRBV2; clone size: once; J gene: TRBJ2-5; D gene: NA; CDR3 protein: CASSERQGEYQETQYF; CDR3 DNA: TGTGCCAGCAGTGAAAGGCAGGGAGAGTACCAAGAGACCCAGTACTTC
V gene: TRBV4-2; clone size: NA; J gene: TRBJ2-7; D gene: NA; CDR3 protein: CASSQEGRDSYEQYF; CDR3 DNA: TGTGCCAGCAGCCAAGAAGGTCGGGACTCCTACGAGCAGTACTTC
V gene: TRBV11-2; clone size: NA; J gene: TRBJ2-1; D gene: TRBD2; CDR3 protein: CASSFPGLAGNEQFF; CDR3 DNA: TGTGCCAGCAGCTTCCCAGGACTAGCAGGCAATGAGCAGTTCTTC
V gene: TRBV28; clone size: NA; J gene: TRBJ2-7; D gene: NA; CDR3 protein: CASSSGLSYEQYF; CDR3 DNA: TGTGCCAGCAGTTCCGGATTATCCTACGAGCAGTACTTC
V gene: TRBV6-5; clone size: NA; J gene: TRBJ1-6; D gene: TRBD1; CDR3 protein: CASRPNRGGSPLHF; CDR3 DNA: TGTGCCAGCAGACCCAACAGGGGCGGGTCACCCCTCCACTTT
V gene: TRBV12-1; clone size: NA; J gene: TRBJ2-2; D gene: NA; CDR3 protein: CASSHPGSAVNTGELFF; CDR3 DNA: TGTGCCAGCAGCCACCCGGGATCGGCGGTGAACACCGGGGAGCTGTTTTTT
V gene: TRBV5-1; clone size: NA; J gene: TRBJ2-1; D gene: TRBD2; CDR3 protein: CASSLVSGSSYNEQFF; CDR3 DNA: TGCGCCAGCAGCTTGGTTAGCGGGAGCTCCTACAATGAGCAGTTCTTC
V gene: TRBV2; clone size: NA; J gene: TRBJ2-1; D gene: NA; CDR3 protein: CASRVESNEQFF; CDR3 DNA: TGTGCCAGCAGGGTAGAGAGCAATGAGCAGTTCTTC
V gene: TRBV27; clone size: NA; J gene: TRBJ1-1; D gene: TRBD1; CDR3 protein: CASSLQPTGGEAFF; CDR3 DNA: TGTGCCAGCAGTTTACAGCCGACAGGGGGTGAAGCTTTCTTT
V gene: TRBV28; clone size: few; J gene: TRBJ2-7; D gene: NA; CDR3 protein: CASSQGVGEQYF; CDR3 DNA: TGTGCCAGCAGTCAAGGAGTGGGAGAGCAGTACTTC
V gene: TRBV7-9; clone size: NA; J gene: TRBJ1-5; D gene: TRBD1; CDR3 protein: CASSTGTGTGNQPQHF; CDR3 DNA: TGTGCCAGCAGCACCGGGACAGGGACTGGCAATCAGCCCCAGCATTTT
V gene: TRBV7-2; clone size: NA; J gene: TRBJ2-3; D gene: NA; CDR3 protein: CASSLAVGTDTQYF; CDR3 DNA: TGTGCCAGCAGCTTAGCTGTGGGGACAGATACGCAGTATTTT
V gene: TRBV28; clone size: NA; J gene: TRBJ1-4; D gene: NA; CDR3 protein: CASRTGFWANEKLFF; CDR3 DNA: TGTGCCAGCAGAACAGGTTTTTGGGCTAATGAAAAACTGTTTTTT
V gene: TRBV27; clone size: NA; J gene: TRBJ2-1; D gene: TRBD2; CDR3 protein: CASSLWASGSPEQFF; CDR3 DNA: TGTGCCAGCAGTTTATGGGCTAGCGGGAGTCCTGAGCAGTTCTTC
V gene: TRBV4-1; clone size: NA; J gene: TRBJ2-7; D gene: NA; CDR3 protein: CASSQTGLSREQYF; CDR3 DNA: TGCGCCAGCAGCCAAACAGGGCTGTCCCGCGAGCAGTACTTC
V gene: TRBV5-6; clone size: NA; J gene: TRBJ1-2; D gene: TRBD1; CDR3 protein: CASSWTGTGLSYGYTF; CDR3 DNA: TGTGCCAGCAGCTGGACAGGGACAGGCCTTTCCTATGGCTACACCTTC
V gene: TRBV9; clone size: NA; J gene: TRBJ1-3; D gene: TRBD1; CDR3 protein: CASSWAPQGDGNTIYF; CDR3 DNA: TGTGCCAGCTCTTGGGCCCCGCAGGGGGACGGAAACACCATATATTTT
V gene: TRBV27; clone size: once; J gene: TRBJ2-7; D gene: NA; CDR3 protein: CASSANTGVSHEQYF; CDR3 DNA: TGTGCCAGCAGTGCCAATACGGGAGTCTCCCACGAGCAGTACTTC
V gene: TRBV14; clone size: NA; J gene: TRBJ1-1; D gene: NA; CDR3 protein: CASSQDRGLGDTEAFF; CDR3 DNA: TGTGCCAGCAGCCAAGATCGCGGACTGGGAGACACTGAAGCTTTCTTT
V gene: TRBV20-1; clone size: NA; J gene: TRBJ2-5; D gene: NA; CDR3 protein: CSARDKETQYF; CDR3 DNA: TGCAGTGCTAGAGATAAGGAGACCCAGTACTTC